The 8 T cell receptor beta chains in this list originate from one sample, sequenced in a study of CD8 T cells in Susac syndrome. After extraction with the RNeasy kit, about 0.45 to 1 ug of the RNA was reverse transcribed using random hexamers. TCRdb re-called the immunoSEQ multiplex PCR reads through MiXCR, storing one row per CDR3 protein. Of 150,000 to 180,000 distinct CDR3 sequences in the sample, approximately 96% were seen once. The sequenced sample was CD4+ T cells from PBMCs. The receptors were sampled from a human donor with Susac syndrome.

The gene calls are TRBV29-1 and TRBJ1-2; no clear D gene. The CDR3 covers 11 residues. Germline assignment: CDR1 SQVTM and CDR2 ANQGSEA. V was pared by 8 bases and J by 4 bases, with 11 bases between. This chain's CDR3 is CSFHGSYGYTF. CDR3 DNA sequence: TGCAGCTTCCATGGGAGCTATGGCTACACCTTC.

This clonotype was recorded only once. The genes are TRBV4-3 and TRBJ1-1, with 8 bases lining up with TRBD1. Germline assignment: CDR1 LGHNA and CDR2 YSLEER. This CDR3 is built from 14 residues. Trimming at V came to 3 bases and at J to 4 bases, leaving 4 bases not matched to a gene. CDR3 DNA sequence: TGCGCCAGCAGCCACAGGGGGCCGGGCACTGAAGCTTTCTTT. Its translation is CASSHRGPGTEAFF.

The chain has TRBV9 and TRBJ2-3, with D possibly being TRBD1 or TRBD2 (5 bases each). Trimming took 9 bases from V and 3 from J, leaving 14 bases between them. Germline V gene data show CDR1 as SGDLS and CDR2 as YYNGEE. CDR3 length: 13 residues. In nucleotides, the CDR3 is TGTGCCACCTCCGGGACCTGGACAGATACGCAGTATTTT. Amino acid sequence: CATSGTWTDTQYF.

J is TRBJ2-1 and V is TRBV29-1; a weak D match, TRBD1 (5 bases). The CDR3 is 13 amino acids. Trimming stripped 8 bases from V and 4 bases from J, with 15 bases between. Germline V lookup: CDR1 SQVTM, CDR2 ANQGSEA. CDR3 amino acids: CSLRSDSYNEQFF. CDR3 sequence (DNA): TGCAGCCTCCGATCCGACAGTTACAATGAGCAGTTCTTC.

The chain uses TRBV12-3 or TRBV12-4 and TRBJ1-1; 8 nucleotides line up with TRBD1. With 6 bases clipped from V and 4 bases from J, the junction kept 7 bases outside the gene matches. The CDR3 covers 14 residues. In nucleotides, the CDR3 is TGTGCCAGCAGCCGAAATACAGGGGGCACTGAAGCTTTCTTT. Amino acid sequence: CASSRNTGGTEAFF.

The V and J genes are TRBV2 and TRBJ1-2; D is uncertain. The CDR3 loop spans 14 amino acids. Looked up from germline, CDR1 is SNHLY and CDR2 is FYNNEI. The V end was cut by 7 bases, the J end by 0 bases, with 12 bases between. The CDR3 here is CASTPGGANYGYTF. The CDR3, as DNA: TGTGCCAGCACTCCGGGTGGGGCTAACTATGGCTACACCTTC.

The chain is built from TRBV20-1 and TRBJ1-2; D is perhaps TRBD1 (5 bases). Germline loops: CDR1 DFQATT, CDR2 SNEGSKA (reference sequence). This CDR3 has 11 residues. V was cut by 7 bases and J by 8 bases, with 14 bases left in between. The CDR3 coding sequence is TGCAGTGGGGGCAGGGTAAAAGGCTACACCTTC. It yields the protein CSGGRVKGYTF.

The chain recombines TRBV9 with TRBJ1-4; TRBD1 agrees at 12 bases. J lost 7 bases, V lost 4 bases, and 20 bases had no gene match. Germline V gene data show CDR1 as SGDLS and CDR2 as YYNGEE. The CDR3 is 20 residues long. CDR3 sequence reads: CASSTATGTGGAFQGEKLFF. The DNA for the CDR3 is TGTGCCAGCAGCACCGCTACCGGGACAGGGGGCGCATTTCAGGGTGAAAAACTGTTTTTT.